Listed here are 5 T cell receptor beta chains from one sample, sequenced in a study of cytomegalovirus exposure and HLA in healthy donors. PCR was performed using 60 Vbeta and 13 Jbeta primers. The assay was immunoSEQ multiplex PCR, and TCRdb's table has in-frame clones only and misses some. The table includes about 97,000 clones, more than 80% detected once. The sample taken for sequencing was PBMCs. The source is a man aged 25-40 years in good health and CMV-seronegative.

The rearrangement links TRBV4-3 to TRBJ1-1, with D uncertain. The germline V gene has CDR1 LGHNA and CDR2 YSLEER. With 4 bases removed from V and 1 base from J, the gap between germline ends came to 10 bases. The length of the CDR3 is 14 residues. The CDR3 sequence: CASSLSTQNTEAFF. CDR3 nucleotide sequence: TGCGCCAGCAGCCTCTCGACTCAGAACACTGAAGCTTTCTTT.

The chain links TRBV21-1 to TRBJ2-7; TRBD1 is taken as the D call from the table, unchecked against the DNA. TRBV21-1 has pseudogene status. This CDR3 has 15 amino acids. CDR3 loop: CASSIRTRSSYEQYF. In nucleotides, the CDR3 is TGTGCCAGCAGCATAAGGACAAGGAGCTCCTACGAGCAGTACTTC.

V gene TRBV7-2 combines with J gene TRBJ2-1, with TRBD2 matching 7 bases. V lost 0 bases and J lost 10; bases outside the gene matches: 3. Germline CDR1 SGHTA, CDR2 FQGNSA. This CDR3 comprises 13 residues. The CDR3 coding sequence is TGTGCCAGCAGCTTAGCGCTAGCGGTAGAGCAGTTCTTC. It encodes CASSLALAVEQFF.

As regards this clone: This CDR3 fails to terminate in the conserved phenylalanine or tryptophan, so it likely reflects a read error. V usage is TRBV6-1 and J usage is TRBJ1-2; TRBD1 matches 8 bases. With 4 bases clipped from V and 5 bases from J, the junction kept 6 bases outside the gene matches. CDR1 MNHNS and CDR2 SASEGT come from the germline V gene. The CDR3 has 14 amino acids. The CDR3 sequence is CASSVTGATYGYTV. DNA for the CDR3: TGTGCCAGCAGTGTGACAGGGGCCACATATGGCTACACCGTC.

V gene TRBV13 combines with J gene TRBJ1-3; 7 bases are a match to TRBD1. Per the germline V gene, CDR1 is PRHDT and CDR2 is FYEKMQ (reference sequence). The V gene end was trimmed by 4 bases and the J gene end by 1 base; junction bases not matched to a gene: 4. The CDR3 totals 15 residues. CDR3 DNA: TGTGCCAGCAGCTACGACAGGGCATCTGGAAACACCATATATTTT. Its protein is CASSYDRASGNTIYF.